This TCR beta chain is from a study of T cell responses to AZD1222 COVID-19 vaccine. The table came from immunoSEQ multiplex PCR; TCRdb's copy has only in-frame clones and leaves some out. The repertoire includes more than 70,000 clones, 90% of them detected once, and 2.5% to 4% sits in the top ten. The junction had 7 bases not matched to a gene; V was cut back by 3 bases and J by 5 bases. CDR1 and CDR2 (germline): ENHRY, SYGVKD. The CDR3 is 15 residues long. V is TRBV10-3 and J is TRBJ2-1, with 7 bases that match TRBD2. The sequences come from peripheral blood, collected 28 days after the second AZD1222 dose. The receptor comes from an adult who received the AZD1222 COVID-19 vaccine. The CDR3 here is CAISDASSGNNEQFF. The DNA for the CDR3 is TGTGCCATCAGTGATGCATCTAGCGGAAACAATGAGCAGTTCTTC.